This T cell receptor beta chain was captured by sequencing in a study of blood T cells in healthy people across ages (dated by TCRdb to about 2015). In the study overall: In model experiments, roughly one uniquely barcoded TCR beta cDNA molecule per two T cells was captured by template switching. Using deep sequencing normalized with unique cDNA molecular identifiers, the study measured how TCR beta repertoire diversity changes with age. The donors were divided into four age groups: young (average around 15 years), middle-aged (around 37), aged (roughly 60) and long-lived (around 80). To avoid experimental bias, donors of different ages were spread randomly across the sequencing lanes. The study analyzed two additional independent replicas of 1 million unique cDNA reads from the same blood draw for two donors, one aged 18 to 30 and one aged 80 or older. Findings and caveats that apply to the study as a whole: Observed TCR beta diversity correlated strongly with the percentage of naive T cells measured by flow cytometry. Total diversity estimates from one million sequenced T cells were considered lower bounds and underestimates. Compared with the aged group, the long-lived group had more naive CD4+ T cells, fewer expanded clones and increased TCR diversity, suggesting age selection. Donor CMV infection status was unknown, potentially confounding age-related changes in expanded clonotypes. Bulk unsorted PBMC profiling prevented conclusive comparison of naive and antigen-experienced compartments. As age increased, observed TCR beta diversity per million T cells dropped in a roughly linear way, and a significant reduction was already evident by age 40.

Library creation used 5' RACE. This sample was sequenced with an Illumina HiSeq 2500. The second PCR ran for roughly 7 to 11 cycles and used a J-beta primer mix along with a sample-barcoded 5' primer. A template-switch 5' adaptor carrying 12 random nucleotides introduced a unique molecular identifier onto each TCR beta cDNA molecule. Each sample yielded at least 3 million CDR3-containing paired-end reads. First-strand cDNA was synthesized from all RNA with the Mint cDNA synthesis kit, primed by a TRBC-specific oligonucleotide. Following uracil-DNA glycosylase treatment, a first 18-cycle PCR with universal primers M1SS and BC2_uni_R was performed on all cDNA. In the original analysis: For normalization, 1 million high-quality reads, each with a distinct molecular identifier, were randomly selected from each sample. Reads sharing molecular identifiers were discarded rather than binned into consensus sequences. CDR3 identification, clonotype clustering and error correction used MiTCR with a Q25 quality threshold and the strictest error-elimination algorithm. Lower-bound total TCR beta diversity was estimated with a nonparametric unseen species model using Euler transformation. In TCRdb, the public reads were trimmed at Q25 with fastp and aligned with MiXCR, with productive beta chains retained. Every CDR3 protein is listed once, alongside the most common genes and DNA of its rows. TCRdb's processing, not the authors' own work, is the source of the V and J calls. This sample lists some 370,000 distinct CDR3 sequences; 45% to 60% were detected once. Of the sample, around 50% is held by the ten largest clones.

V has 3 bases trimmed and J has 5 bases trimmed; junction bases matching no gene number 8. The CDR3, from cysteine to phenylalanine, totals 15 residues. The only DNA kept is the CDR3, 45 bases in frame from the first base. CDR1 is given as SNHLY and CDR2 as FYNNEI, both from the germline V gene. Donors were a few dozen systemically healthy Caucasian individuals from Russia aged roughly 6 to 100 years. Each donor gave approximately 9.3 milliliters of peripheral blood, collected into EDTA-treated Vacutainer tubes. Ficoll-Paque density-gradient centrifugation was used to isolate PBMCs, with at least 7 million obtained per sample. Trizol reagent was used to extract total RNA from PBMCs, with at least 6 micrograms per sample. Naive CD45RAhigh/CD27high T cell percentages were measured by flow cytometry on a PBMC aliquot from every donor. In its sample, this clonotype was seen a few times. Its binding antigen is unknown. Per-nucleotide qualities are absent, and no much larger clonotype sits a single base away.

This clonotype originated in a man in his 60s in good health. Sequencing input: blood. The chain employs TRBV2 and TRBJ2-7, and 9 junctional nucleotides match TRBD1. This receptor carries the CDR3 CASSDLGTGQDEQYF. The sequence in DNA is TGTGCCAGCAGTGATTTGGGGACAGGGCAAGACGAGCAGTACTTC. Full variable domain (CDR3 extended with the reference TRBV2 and TRBJ2-7 proteins): EPEVTQTPSHQVTQMGQEVILRCVPISNHLYFYWYRQILGQKVEFLVSFYNNEISEKSEIFDDQFSVERPDGSNFTLKIRSTKLEDSAMYFCASSDLGTGQDEQYFGPGTRLTVT.